This T cell receptor beta chain was documented in a study of blood T cell repertoires in COVID-19. The overall study: PBMCs, B-cell-depleted T cells, or T cells provided the cDNA or gDNA that made up the material.

Measured with immunoSEQ multiplex PCR; TCRdb has only the in-frame clones, and not every one. This table holds about 180,000 clones, approximately 81% found once. CDR3 length: 14 residues. In germline, CDR1 is WSHSY, CDR2 SAAADI. V dropped 4 bases and J dropped 4 bases, with 11 bases sitting between them. Seattle researchers signed up patients amid active infection and tracked them longitudinally. The genes are TRBV10-2 and TRBJ2-1; D gene unclear. The clonotype was recovered from a person between 65 and 80 years old with COVID-19, enrolled during active disease. Sequenced material: peripheral blood. The CDR3 spells CASSAGVLYNEQFF. In DNA, the CDR3 is TGCGCCAGCAGTGCAGGCGTCCTTTACAATGAGCAGTTCTTC.